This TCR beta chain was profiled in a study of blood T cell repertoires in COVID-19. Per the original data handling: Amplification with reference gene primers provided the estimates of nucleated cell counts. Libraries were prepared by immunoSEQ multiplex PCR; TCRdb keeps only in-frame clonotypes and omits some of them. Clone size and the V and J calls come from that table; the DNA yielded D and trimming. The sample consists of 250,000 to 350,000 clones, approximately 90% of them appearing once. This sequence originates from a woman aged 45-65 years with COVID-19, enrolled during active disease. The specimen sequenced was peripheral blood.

CDR3 amino acids: CASSLWLGTGGRETQYF. Written as DNA, the CDR3 is TGTGCCAGCAGCTTATGGCTTGGGACAGGGGGCCGGGAGACCCAGTACTTC. The chain recombines TRBV11-2 with TRBJ2-5, with TRBD1 matching over 12 bases. J gave up 5 bases and V 2 bases, and 9 bases lay outside the gene matches. The CDR3 length is 17 residues. Germline CDR1 reads SGHAT; CDR2 reads FQNNGV.